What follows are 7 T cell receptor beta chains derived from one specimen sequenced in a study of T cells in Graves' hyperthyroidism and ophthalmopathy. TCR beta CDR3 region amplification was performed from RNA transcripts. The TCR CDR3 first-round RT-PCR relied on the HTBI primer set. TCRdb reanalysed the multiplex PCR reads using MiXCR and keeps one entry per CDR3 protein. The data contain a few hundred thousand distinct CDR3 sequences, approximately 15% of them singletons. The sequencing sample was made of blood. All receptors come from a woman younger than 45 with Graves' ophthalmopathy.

CDR3 region: CATSVRDPGTDTQYF. CDR3 in DNA: TGTGCCACCAGCGTCCGGGACCCAGGCACAGATACGCAGTATTTT. The chain combines TRBV15 with TRBJ2-3, with D perhaps TRBD1 or TRBD2 (5 bases each). The CDR3 has 15 amino acids. CDR1 is LNHNV, CDR2 YYDKDF, per germline (reference sequence). Trimming stripped 5 bases from V and 1 base from J, with 13 bases between.

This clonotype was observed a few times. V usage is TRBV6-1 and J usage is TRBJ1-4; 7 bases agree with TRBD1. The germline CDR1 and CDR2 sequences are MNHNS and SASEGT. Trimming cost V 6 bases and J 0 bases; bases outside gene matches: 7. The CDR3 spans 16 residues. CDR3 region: CASSRRDSTTNEKLFF. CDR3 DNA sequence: TGTGCCAGCAGCCGACGGGACAGCACAACTAATGAAAAACTGTTTTTT.

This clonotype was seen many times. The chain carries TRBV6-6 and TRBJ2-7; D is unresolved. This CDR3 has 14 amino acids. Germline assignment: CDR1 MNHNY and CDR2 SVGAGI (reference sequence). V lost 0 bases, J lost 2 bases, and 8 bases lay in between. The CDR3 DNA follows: TGTGCCAGCAGTTACTCGTACGCCACCTACGAGCAGTACTTC. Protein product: CASSYSYATYEQYF.

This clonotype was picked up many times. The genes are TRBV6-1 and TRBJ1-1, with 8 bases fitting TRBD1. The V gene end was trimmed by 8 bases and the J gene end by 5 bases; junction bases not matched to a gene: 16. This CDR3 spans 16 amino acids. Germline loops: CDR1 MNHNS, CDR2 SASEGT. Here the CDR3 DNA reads TGTGCCAGCTGGGGACCGGACAGGGAGGGTCGTACTGAAGCTTTCTTT. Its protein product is CASWGPDREGRTEAFF.

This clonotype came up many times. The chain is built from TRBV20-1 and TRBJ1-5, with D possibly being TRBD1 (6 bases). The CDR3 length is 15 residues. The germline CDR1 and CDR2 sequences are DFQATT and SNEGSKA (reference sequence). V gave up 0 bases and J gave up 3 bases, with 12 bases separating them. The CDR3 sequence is CSARDQGTVNQPQHF. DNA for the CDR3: TGCAGTGCTAGAGATCAGGGGACGGTCAATCAGCCCCAGCATTTT.

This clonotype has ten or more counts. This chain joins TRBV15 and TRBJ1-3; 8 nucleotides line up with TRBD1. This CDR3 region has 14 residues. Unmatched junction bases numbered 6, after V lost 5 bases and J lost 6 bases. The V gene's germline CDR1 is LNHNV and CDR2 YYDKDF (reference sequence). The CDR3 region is CATSVGQGENTIYF. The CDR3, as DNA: TGTGCCACCAGCGTAGGACAGGGTGAAAACACCATATATTTT. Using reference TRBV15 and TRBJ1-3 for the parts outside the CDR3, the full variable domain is DAMVIQNPRYQVTQFGKPVTLSCSQTLNHNVMYWYQQKSSQAPKLLFHYYDKDFNNEADTPDNFQSRRPNTSFCFLDIRSPGLGDTAMYLCATSVGQGENTIYFGEGSWLTVV.

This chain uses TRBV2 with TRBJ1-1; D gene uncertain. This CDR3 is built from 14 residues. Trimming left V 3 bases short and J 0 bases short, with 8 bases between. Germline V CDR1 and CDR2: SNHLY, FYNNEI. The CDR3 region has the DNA TGTGCCAGCAGTGAGGGGAATATGAACACTGAAGCTTTCTTT. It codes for CASSEGNMNTEAFF.